The present T cell receptor beta chain was sequenced within a study of CD4+ T cells in melanoma. Study-level points and caveats: A reported correlation linked neoantigen-specific CD4+ T cells to CD8+, macrophage and B cell function.

Comment on this clone: The antigen is undetermined.

Here immunoSEQ multiplex PCR was the method, and the copy in TCRdb shows in-frame clones only, minus some. The sample shows around 50,000 clones, roughly 89% of them seen only once. The germline CDR1 and CDR2 sequences are SGHRS and YFSETQ. Trimming cost V 4 bases and J 9 bases; bases outside gene matches: 14. This CDR3 has 16 residues. This sequence originates from a human donor with melanoma. Sequencing was done on a sample of peripheral blood. The rearrangement links TRBV5-1 to TRBJ2-3, with 10 bases that match TRBD1. CDR3: CASSPGQGGPPRTQYF. For the CDR3, the DNA is TGCGCCAGCAGCCCCGGACAGGGGGGGCCCCCTCGGACGCAGTATTTT.